Listed below are T cell receptor beta chains from one sample, sequenced in a study of blood T cell repertoires in COVID-19. The assay was immunoSEQ multiplex PCR, and TCRdb's table has in-frame clones only and misses some. The sample lists under 250,000 clones, around 89% occurring once. The sequencing input was peripheral blood. These TCRs come from a woman under 40 with COVID-19, enrolled during active disease. Each CDR3 is given with its conserved first and last residue. The order of the fields is J gene, clone size, V gene, CDR3 protein. Rows give clone size only sometimes, using once, few, many, or a class for an expanded clone.

j_gene: TRBJ2-1
abundance: .
v_gene: TRBV7-9
CDR3aa: CASSAHGSRLAGGNNEQFF

j_gene: TRBJ1-6
abundance: .
v_gene: TRBV2
CDR3aa: CASSYTLGGATHNSPLHF

j_gene: TRBJ2-1
abundance: .
v_gene: TRBV7-9
CDR3aa: CASSPLGREYNEQFF

j_gene: TRBJ2-1
abundance: .
v_gene: TRBV30
CDR3aa: CAWSVPGWGNEQFF

j_gene: TRBJ2-1
abundance: .
v_gene: TRBV18
CDR3aa: CASSPSLNEQFF

j_gene: TRBJ2-3
abundance: .
v_gene: TRBV19
CDR3aa: CASTQESSGISDTQYF

j_gene: TRBJ1-5
abundance: .
v_gene: TRBV6-5
CDR3aa: CASSTWTGENQPQHF

j_gene: TRBJ1-4
abundance: .
v_gene: TRBV5-8
CDR3aa: CASSLANGRAREKLFF

j_gene: TRBJ2-1
abundance: once
v_gene: TRBV5-1
CDR3aa: CASRSTGTTSISSYNEQFF

j_gene: TRBJ2-5
abundance: .
v_gene: TRBV5-6
CDR3aa: CASSFSQETQYF

j_gene: TRBJ2-5
abundance: .
v_gene: TRBV5-1
CDR3aa: CASSPPGRNQETQYF

j_gene: TRBJ2-3
abundance: .
v_gene: TRBV2
CDR3aa: CASRPERGGDTQYF

j_gene: TRBJ1-2
abundance: .
v_gene: TRBV2
CDR3aa: CASRPSQNYGYTF

j_gene: TRBJ1-2
abundance: .
v_gene: TRBV2
CDR3aa: CASSEAGSYGYTF

j_gene: TRBJ2-1
abundance: .
v_gene: TRBV2
CDR3aa: CASKGDSYNEQFF

j_gene: TRBJ2-1
abundance: once
v_gene: TRBV27
CDR3aa: CASRKETGGLYNEQFF

j_gene: TRBJ2-1
abundance: once
v_gene: TRBV5-4
CDR3aa: CASSPVDYNEQFF

j_gene: TRBJ1-2
abundance: .
v_gene: TRBV5-8
CDR3aa: CASSLAGIRDGYTF

j_gene: TRBJ1-2
abundance: .
v_gene: TRBV5-1
CDR3aa: CASSFARNYGYTF

j_gene: TRBJ1-2
abundance: .
v_gene: TRBV7-2
CDR3aa: CASSLGGGFWNYGYTF

j_gene: TRBJ1-2
abundance: .
v_gene: TRBV28
CDR3aa: CASSPQGARGYTF

j_gene: TRBJ2-2
abundance: .
v_gene: TRBV27
CDR3aa: CASSLKAGGPGTGELFF

j_gene: TRBJ2-2
abundance: .
v_gene: TRBV6-5
CDR3aa: CASSSSGGLTGELFF

j_gene: TRBJ2-5
abundance: .
v_gene: TRBV19
CDR3aa: CASSTSGTGRQETQYF

j_gene: TRBJ1-3
abundance: many
v_gene: TRBV6-1
CDR3aa: CASSEAFGTYTGNTIYF

j_gene: TRBJ1-2
abundance: .
v_gene: TRBV11-2
CDR3aa: CASSTRLSYGYTF

j_gene: TRBJ1-1
abundance: .
v_gene: TRBV27
CDR3aa: CASSFGGNTEAFF

j_gene: TRBJ2-7
abundance: .
v_gene: TRBV28
CDR3aa: CASGTGQDFYEQYF

j_gene: TRBJ1-4
abundance: .
v_gene: TRBV9
CDR3aa: CASSVGTGGYEKLFF

j_gene: TRBJ2-1
abundance: .
v_gene: TRBV5-1
CDR3aa: CASSWSFPSSYNEQFF

j_gene: TRBJ1-1
abundance: .
v_gene: TRBV12-5
CDR3aa: CASGLARTGNTEAFF

j_gene: TRBJ2-3
abundance: .
v_gene: TRBV18
CDR3aa: CASSPPTSTDTQYF

j_gene: TRBJ1-2
abundance: .
v_gene: TRBV7-9
CDR3aa: CASSPHKNYGYTF

j_gene: TRBJ2-2
abundance: .
v_gene: TRBV14
CDR3aa: CASSRRGTSGGPGELFF

j_gene: TRBJ2-5
abundance: .
v_gene: TRBV6-5
CDR3aa: CATPGQDQETQYF

j_gene: TRBJ1-1
abundance: .
v_gene: TRBV19
CDR3aa: CASSIGADEAFF

j_gene: TRBJ1-3
abundance: few
v_gene: TRBV7-2
CDR3aa: CASSLGETGVGNTIYF

j_gene: TRBJ1-5
abundance: .
v_gene: TRBV9
CDR3aa: CASSQVMRGQPQHF

j_gene: TRBJ2-1
abundance: few
v_gene: TRBV6-2/TRBV6-3
CDR3aa: CASSYQRGFEQFF

j_gene: TRBJ2-2
abundance: .
v_gene: TRBV4-3
CDR3aa: CASSAYSDTGELFF

j_gene: TRBJ1-2
abundance: .
v_gene: TRBV5-8
CDR3aa: CASSRDRVYGYTF

j_gene: TRBJ2-1
abundance: .
v_gene: TRBV6-2/TRBV6-3
CDR3aa: CASSTSGGAGNEQFF

j_gene: TRBJ2-1
abundance: .
v_gene: TRBV24-1
CDR3aa: CATSDPGSRGGNEQFF

j_gene: TRBJ1-2
abundance: .
v_gene: TRBV7-2
CDR3aa: CASSSPRSGVGYTF

j_gene: TRBJ1-3
abundance: .
v_gene: TRBV25-1
CDR3aa: CASSDTGGGNTIYF

j_gene: TRBJ2-6
abundance: .
v_gene: TRBV19
CDR3aa: CASSIGGTNVLTF

j_gene: TRBJ2-1
abundance: .
v_gene: TRBV5-1
CDR3aa: CASGQGWGNEQFF

j_gene: TRBJ2-7
abundance: .
v_gene: TRBV7-9
CDR3aa: CASSYTSGNYEQYF

j_gene: TRBJ2-2
abundance: .
v_gene: TRBV6-4
CDR3aa: CASSEQGIGELFF

j_gene: TRBJ2-3
abundance: .
v_gene: TRBV7-2
CDR3aa: CASSWNLQDTQYF

j_gene: TRBJ2-1
abundance: .
v_gene: TRBV11-2
CDR3aa: CASSLVFETSDQGEQFF

j_gene: TRBJ1-3
abundance: .
v_gene: TRBV2
CDR3aa: CASSPLEDSGNTIYF

j_gene: TRBJ1-3
abundance: .
v_gene: TRBV6-1
CDR3aa: CASSDETGKAGNTIYF

j_gene: TRBJ1-2
abundance: .
v_gene: TRBV28
CDR3aa: CASRTQQNYGYTF

j_gene: TRBJ1-1
abundance: .
v_gene: TRBV3-1/TRBV3-2
CDR3aa: CASSQADRNTEAFF

j_gene: TRBJ2-3
abundance: .
v_gene: TRBV7-2
CDR3aa: CASSEGGRITDTQYF

j_gene: TRBJ2-7
abundance: .
v_gene: TRBV6-5
CDR3aa: CASSRLAGGLEQYF

j_gene: TRBJ2-5
abundance: .
v_gene: TRBV5-1
CDR3aa: CASSSTTSLPGGTQYF

j_gene: TRBJ2-1
abundance: .
v_gene: TRBV27
CDR3aa: CASFGLADYNEQFF